This is a list of T cell receptor beta chains from one sample in a study of cytomegalovirus exposure and HLA in healthy donors. Assay: immunoSEQ multiplex PCR; the TCRdb copy retains only in-frame clones and omits some. The table includes around 160,000 clones, about four fifths detected once. Sequenced input: PBMCs. The origin of the receptors is a man in his thirties or forties in good health and CMV-seropositive. Each CDR3 is given with its conserved first and last residue. The order of the fields is clone size, J gene, D gene, V gene, CDR3 DNA, CDR3 protein. The D gene is left open where the match is weak. Clone size, where shown, is once, few, many, or a class for clones that have expanded.

- TRBJ2-2 TRBD1 TRBV5-4 TGTGCCAGCAGCCCCCGGGACAGGGGGCCGGCCGGGGAGCTGTTTTTT CASSPRDRGPAGELFF
- TRBJ1-4 TRBD1 TRBV30 TGTGCCTGGAGTGTACAAGGGGGCGGGGAAAAACTGTTTTTT CAWSVQGGGEKLFF
- TRBJ2-2 TRBD2 TRBV19 TGTGCCAGTAATCCCCACTCTCGCGGGGGGCCTACCGGGGAGCTGTTTTTT CASNPHSRGGPTGELFF
- TRBJ2-1 - TRBV4-2 TGTGCCAGCAGTAGCCGGGAGCTTTACAATGAGCAGTTCTTC CASSSRELYNEQFF
few TRBJ2-5 - TRBV6-6 TGTGCCAGCAGTTACGGTCAGGGGGGGACCCAGTACTTC CASSYGQGGTQYF
- TRBJ1-1 - TRBV6-1 TGTGCCAGCAGTGGCGGGACTTACACTGAAGCTTTCTTT CASSGGTYTEAFF
- TRBJ2-4 TRBD2 TRBV11-3 TGTGCCAGCAGCCCTGGACGGGGGGGTAACATTCAGTACTTC CASSPGRGGNIQYF
- TRBJ2-5 TRBD1 TRBV7-6 TGTGCCAGCAGCTCCCGGGACAGGGAACAAGAGACCCAGTACTTC CASSSRDREQETQYF
- TRBJ1-2 TRBD1 TRBV7-2 TGTGCCAGCAGCGGAGGACAGGGGAACTATGGCTACACCTTC CASSGGQGNYGYTF
- TRBJ2-3 - TRBV6-5 TGTGCCAGCAGTTACTCCATAGGGGGAGATACGCAGTATTTT CASSYSIGGDTQYF
- TRBJ1-2 TRBD1 TRBV4-3 TGCGCCAGCAGCCAGGGACAGGGTAATTATTATGGCTACACCTTC CASSQGQGNYYGYTF
- TRBJ2-3 TRBD1 TRBV5-4 TGTGCCAGCAGCCTGGGCGGGACAGGGAGGGCAGATACGCAGTATTTT CASSLGGTGRADTQYF
- TRBJ2-7 TRBD2 TRBV29-1 TGCAGCGCCGAAGGACTAGCGGGAGACGAGCAGTACTTC CSAEGLAGDEQYF
- TRBJ2-3 TRBD1 TRBV6-4 TGTGCCAGCAGTGACGGAACAGGGGGCGCAGATACGCAGTATTTT CASSDGTGGADTQYF
- TRBJ2-3 - TRBV30 TGTGCCTGGGCCGCAGGGGGGTGGACAGATACGCAGTATTTT CAWAAGGWTDTQYF
- TRBJ1-5 TRBD1 TRBV7-8 TGTGCCAGCAGCTCAGTTGGACAGGGAAGCAATCAGCCCCAGCATTTT CASSSVGQGSNQPQHF
- TRBJ2-1 - TRBV9 TGTGCCAGCAACCCAGGGAGGGGGGACAATGAGCAGTTCTTC CASNPGRGDNEQFF
- TRBJ1-4 TRBD1 TRBV6-1 TGTGCCAGCTATGACAGGGTGTTGGGAAAACTGTTTTTT CASYDRVLGKLFF
- TRBJ2-1 - TRBV5-1 TGCGCCAGCAGCTCGGGGAGCTCCTACAATGAGCAGTTCTTC CASSSGSSYNEQFF
- TRBJ2-1 - TRBV18 TGTGCCAGCTCACAGCCCGACAATGAGCAGTTCTTC CASSQPDNEQFF
- TRBJ2-1 TRBD1 TRBV4-2 TGTGCCAGCAGCCCACAGGGGCGGAAGGGTTTCGATGAGCAGTTCTTC CASSPQGRKGFDEQFF
- TRBJ1-1 TRBD1 TRBV4-1 TGCGCCAGCAGCCAAGACCCGGGACAGATGAACACTGAAGCTTTCTTT CASSQDPGQMNTEAFF
few TRBJ2-5 - TRBV6-5 TGTGCCAGCAGTTACTCGTATAGAAACCAAGAGACCCAGTACTTC CASSYSYRNQETQYF
- TRBJ1-1 TRBD1 TRBV7-9 TGTGCCAGCAGCGGCAGGACAGGGAACACTGAAGCTTTCTTT CASSGRTGNTEAFF
- TRBJ1-6 TRBD1 TRBV7-9 TGTGCCAGCAGCCTGGGACAGGGGGTCGCTCCCCTCCACTTT CASSLGQGVAPLHF
- TRBJ1-2 TRBD1 TRBV7-2 TGTGCCAGCAGCTTAGCCAGGGGGGACTATGGCTACACCTTC CASSLARGDYGYTF
- TRBJ2-1 TRBD2 TRBV28 TGTGCCAGCAGACCCCTAGCGGGGGGGGCCTACAATGAGCAGTTCTTC CASRPLAGGAYNEQFF
- TRBJ2-2 - TRBV6-1 TGTGCCAGCAGTTTGGACAGCTCCACCGGGGAGCTGTTTTTT CASSLDSSTGELFF
- TRBJ2-1 - TRBV5-5 TGTGCCAGCAGCTTGGAAAGCGTCTACAATGAGCAGTTCTTC CASSLESVYNEQFF
- TRBJ2-7 TRBD2 TRBV7-9 TGTGCCAGCAGCTTCGATGCGGGGGTGCGCGAGCAGTACTTC CASSFDAGVREQYF
- TRBJ2-2 - TRBV5-1 TGCGCCAGCAGCTCGGACTCCACCGGGGAGCTGTTTTTT CASSSDSTGELFF
- TRBJ2-1 - TRBV11-3 TGTGCCAGCAGCTTAGGCAGGATCAATGAGCAGTTCTTC CASSLGRINEQFF
- TRBJ2-7 - TRBV28 TGTGCCAGCAGTTCCATCCAGGAGGACTACGAGCAGTACTTC CASSSIQEDYEQYF
- TRBJ1-5 - TRBV6-1 TGTGCCAGCAGTGAAGCGGGGGACAACGGTCAGCCCCAGCATTTT CASSEAGDNGQPQHF
- TRBJ2-1 TRBD1 TRBV2 TGTGCCAGCAGTATTCGGACAGGGAACAATGAGCAGTTCTTC CASSIRTGNNEQFF
few TRBJ2-3 - TRBV7-2 TGTGCCAGCAGCTTATCCGCAGATACGCAGTATTTT CASSLSADTQYF
once TRBJ2-7 - TRBV6-5 TGTGCCAGCAGTTATGGGCAGGGGAACGAGCAGTACTTC CASSYGQGNEQYF
- TRBJ2-2 - TRBV7-8 TGTGCCAGCAGCTTTAAGAGGTTGGACACCGGGGAGCTGTTTTTT CASSFKRLDTGELFF
- TRBJ1-2 - TRBV7-2 TGTGCCAGCTTATCCCCGGGGTCTGGCTACACCTTC CASLSPGSGYTF
- TRBJ1-2 TRBD1 TRBV2 TGTGCCAGCAGTTATGACAGGGCTAGCGGCTACACCTTC CASSYDRASGYTF
once TRBJ2-7 TRBD1 TRBV28 TGTGCCAGCAGTTTCCCGGACAGGGGGGTCTCCTACGAGCAGTACTTC CASSFPDRGVSYEQYF
once TRBJ1-1 - TRBV4-1 TGCGCCAGCAGCCAAGGTACGGGGTCGGGGACTGAAGCTTTCTTT CASSQGTGSGTEAFF
- TRBJ2-2 TRBD2 TRBV30 TGTGCCTGGGCGCGCGGGACTAGCGAAGCCGGGGAGCTGTTTTTT CAWARGTSEAGELFF
- TRBJ2-5 TRBD2 TRBV7-7 TGTGCCAGCAGCCCCGTAGCGGGGGGCCAAGAGACCCAGTACTTC CASSPVAGGQETQYF
- TRBJ1-6 - TRBV4-3 TGCGCCAGCAGCCAGGGGGACTGGGGTAATTCACCCCTCCACTTT CASSQGDWGNSPLHF